These 29 T cell receptor beta chains were sequenced from one sample in a study of CD8+CD57+ T cells in acquired aplastic anemia. The template for TCR beta VDJ and CDR3 sequence profiling was genomic DNA. TCRdb processed the reads anew with MiXCR; each CDR3 protein has one entry. The data hold 200,000 to 250,000 distinct CDR3 sequences, with about half observed a single time. Whoever was chosen for sequencing had shown CD8+CD57+ cell expansion by flow cytometry. Input material: sorted CD4+, CD8+, or CD8+CD57+ T cells (not recorded which) from PBMCs. The receptor source for this set is a human donor with aplastic anemia.

V gene TRBV7-9 combines with J gene TRBJ1-1; tentative D call: TRBD1 (6 bases). Trimming took 5 bases from V and 5 from J, leaving 18 bases between them. Germline-derived CDR1 and CDR2 are SEHNR and FQNEAQ (reference sequence). This CDR3 is built from 15 residues. The DNA of the CDR3 is TGTGCCAGCAGCATTGCCGGGGGCGCGGGAACTGAAGCTTTCTTT. It encodes CASSIAGGAGTEAFF.

On this clonotype: Likely a read error: the CDR3 ends without its conserved phenylalanine or tryptophan. V usage is TRBV18 and J usage is TRBJ1-1; D is ambiguous. This CDR3 comprises 13 residues. Germline CDR1 and CDR2: KGHSH and LQKENI. Trimming pared 3 bases from V and 1 base from J, leaving 6 bases between. Here the CDR3 DNA reads TGTGCCAGCTCACCGGGCCAGAACACTGAAGCTTTCCTT. It is translated as CASSPGQNTEAFL.

The CDR3 nucleotides are TGTGCCATCCGGACAGGGGGCTACGAGCAGTACTTC. This sequence encodes CAIRTGGYEQYF. V and J are TRBV10-3 and TRBJ2-7; 10 positions agree with TRBD1. Germline CDR1 is ENHRY and CDR2 is SYGVKD. The CDR3 extends over 12 amino acids. J lost 3 bases, V lost 8 bases, and 1 base had no gene match.

This clonotype was recorded only once. The junction departs from the called germline gene at one end, perhaps through a read error. J is TRBJ1-1 and V is TRBV7-6, with D uncertain. The CDR3 loop spans 14 amino acids. Germline assignment: CDR1 SGHVS and CDR2 FNYEAQ. The CDR3 spells CASRLARLSTEAFF. The CDR3 bases are TGTGCCAGCAGGTTAGCGAGGCTGAGCACTGAAGCTTTCTTT. Full variable domain (missing parts from reference TRBV7-6 and TRBJ1-1): GAGVSQSPRYKVTKRGQDVALRCDPISGHVSLYWYRQALGQGPEFLTYFNYEAQQDKSGLPNDRFSAERPEGSISTLTIQRTEQRDSAMYRCASRLARLSTEAFFGQGTRLTVV.

This chain joins TRBV15 and TRBJ2-7, with 12 bases identical to TRBD2. Germline V gene lookup returns CDR1 LNHNV and CDR2 YYDKDF (reference sequence). V shed 1 base and J 6 bases; nucleotides not matched to a gene: 7. CDR3 length: 16 residues. CDR3 sequence: CATSRGGLAGRSEQYF. The CDR3 region has the DNA TGTGCCACCAGCAGAGGAGGACTAGCGGGGCGTTCCGAGCAGTACTTC. Full variable domain (rest looked up from reference TRBV15 and TRBJ2-7): DAMVIQNPRYQVTQFGKPVTLSCSQTLNHNVMYWYQQKSSQAPKLLFHYYDKDFNNEADTPDNFQSRRPNTSFCFLDIRSPGLGDTAMYLCATSRGGLAGRSEQYFGPGTRLTVT.

This clonotype has only one observation. The chain has TRBV7-3 and TRBJ2-6; no reliable D call. This CDR3 has 17 amino acids. The germline CDR1 and CDR2 sequences are SGHTA and FQGTGA. V lost 4 bases, J lost 0 bases, and 13 bases lay in between. For the CDR3, the DNA is TGTGCCAGCAGCTCATCCACCCCGAGCTCTGGGGCCAACGTCCTGACTTTC. It is translated as CASSSSTPSSGANVLTF.

The rearrangement links TRBV25-1 to TRBJ2-3; 7 bases align to TRBD2. Germline V gene sequence: CDR1 MGHDK, CDR2 SYGVNS. V gave up 3 bases and J gave up 4 bases; unmatched junction bases: 10. The CDR3 length is 16 residues. The CDR3 region is CASSETGRGMADTQYF. The CDR3 DNA is TGTGCCAGCAGTGAGACGGGGCGGGGGATGGCAGATACGCAGTATTTT. The full variable domain, its missing parts supplied by reference TRBV25-1 and TRBJ2-3, is EADIYQTPRYLVIGTGKKITLECSQTMGHDKMYWYQQDPGMELHLIHYSYGVNSTEKGDLSSESTVSRIRTEHFPLTLESARPSHTSQYLCASSETGRGMADTQYFGPGTRLTVL.

This chain uses TRBV2 with TRBJ1-5; possibly TRBD1 for D (6 bases). The CDR3 runs 15 residues. V was pared by 7 bases and J by 4 bases, with 17 bases between. From germline, CDR1 is SNHLY and CDR2 FYNNEI. The CDR3 loop reads CASKVGQQGNQPQHF. The CDR3 region has the DNA TGTGCCAGCAAAGTTGGACAGCAGGGGAATCAGCCCCAGCATTTT.

This rearrangement joins TRBV7-2 to TRBJ2-7; TRBD2 matches at 8 bases. V lost 5 bases and J lost 3; bases outside the gene matches: 9. The CDR3 covers 15 residues. In germline, CDR1 is SGHTA, CDR2 FQGNSA. The CDR3 loop reads CASSASSGLNYEQYF. Written as DNA, the CDR3 is TGTGCCAGCAGCGCATCTAGCGGGCTAAACTACGAGCAGTACTTC.

The J gene is TRBJ1-5, the V gene TRBV6-5, with 9 bases identical to TRBD1. Trimming cost V 4 bases and J 14 bases; bases outside gene matches: 18. The CDR3 length is 16 residues. Germline CDR1 MNHEY, CDR2 SVGAGI. The CDR3 nucleotides are TGTGCCAGCAGTTCACGGTCGGGACAGGGAATATACAATGAGCATTTT. Its protein is CASSSRSGQGIYNEHF.

This clonotype was recorded at least ten times. CDR3 region: CASWFGRGNQPQHF. CDR3 bases: TGCGCCAGCTGGTTCGGCAGAGGCAATCAGCCCCAGCATTTT. V gene TRBV10-1 combines with J gene TRBJ1-5; no reliable D call. The V and J ends lost 8 bases and 2 bases respectively, with 13 bases between them. In germline, CDR1 is WNHNN, CDR2 SYGVQD (reference sequence). The CDR3 runs 14 residues.

This clonotype has only one observation. This chain uses TRBV5-6 with TRBJ2-7, with D possibly being TRBD2 (6 bases). This CDR3 has 12 residues. Germline-derived CDR1 and CDR2 are SGHDT and YYEEEE. The V end was cut by 0 bases, the J end by 7 bases, with 8 bases between. The CDR3 sequence is CASSLVGGEQYV. CDR3 coding DNA: TGTGCCAGCAGCTTGGTTGGGGGGGAGCAGTACGTC.

This chain connects TRBV20-1 to TRBJ2-7; perhaps TRBD2 as D (5 bases). CDR3 size: 14 residues. In germline, CDR1 is DFQATT, CDR2 SNEGSKA (reference sequence). Trimming took off 3 bases at V and 6 bases at J, with 18 bases between the two ends. CDR3 sequence: CSARGTAGVPEQYF. The CDR3 DNA reads as TGCAGTGCTAGGGGTACCGCCGGGGTTCCCGAGCAGTACTTC.

The chain is built from TRBV10-3 and TRBJ2-5; 9 positions match TRBD1. Germline V gives CDR1 ENHRY, CDR2 SYGVKD. The CDR3 contains 15 residues. The V segment lost 2 bases and the J segment 6 bases; nucleotides outside the gene matches: 7. The CDR3 protein is CAISETKGQGKTQYF. In DNA form, the CDR3 reads TGTGCCATCAGTGAGACAAAGGGACAGGGAAAGACCCAGTACTTC.

This clonotype was detected many times. The rearrangement uses TRBV15 and TRBJ2-3; 14 bases map to TRBD2. Germline CDR1 is LNHNV and CDR2 is YYDKDF (reference sequence). The CDR3 covers 21 residues. Trimming at V came to 1 base and at J to 5 bases, leaving 17 bases not matched to a gene. The CDR3 loop is CATSRVPRTSGGPRAGDTQYF. The CDR3 region has the DNA TGTGCCACCAGCAGAGTCCCCCGGACTAGCGGGGGGCCAAGAGCAGGAGATACGCAGTATTTT.

This chain uses TRBV30 with TRBJ1-3, with no clear D. Germline V gene sequence: CDR1 GTSNPN, CDR2 SVGIG (reference sequence). The CDR3 runs 14 residues. V was pared by 3 bases and J by 1 base, with 10 bases between. CDR3 residues: CAWSFGSSGNTIYF. Written as DNA, the CDR3 is TGTGCCTGGAGCTTCGGGTCTTCTGGAAACACCATATATTTT.

Only one count was recorded for this clonotype. The chain carries TRBV6-1 and TRBJ2-6; TRBD1 matches 7 bases. The length of the CDR3 is 20 residues. V was clipped by 3 bases and J by 1 base; unmatched bases: 15. Germline V gives CDR1 MNHNS, CDR2 SASEGT. CDR3 nucleotide sequence: TGTGCCAGCAGTGACAGGGGGTCGGACACCGGGGAGTCTGGGGCCAACGTCCTGACTTTC. Encoded protein: CASSDRGSDTGESGANVLTF.

Concerning this clonotype: Likely a read error: the CDR3 ends without its conserved phenylalanine or tryptophan. The chain uses TRBV24-1 and TRBJ2-7; D possibly corresponds to TRBD2 (5 bases). With 5 bases removed from V and 0 bases from J, the gap between germline ends came to 10 bases. The V gene's germline CDR1 is KGHDR and CDR2 SFDVKD. The CDR3 sequence is 14 residues long. The CDR3 protein is CATSANGDSYEQYL. In DNA, the CDR3 is TGTGCCACCAGTGCTAACGGGGACTCCTACGAGCAGTACCTC.

This chain joins TRBV10-1 and TRBJ2-1; D not resolved. The CDR3 runs 15 residues. V lost 6 bases and J 2 bases, leaving 14 bases between the germline ends. CDR1 WNHNN and CDR2 SYGVQD come from the germline V gene (reference sequence). The CDR3 reads CASSLEGNPYNEQFF. The DNA for the CDR3 is TGCGCCAGCAGCTTGGAAGGGAATCCCTACAATGAGCAGTTCTTC.

Notes on this clonotype: A much larger clone differs from this one at a single base, so this may be a read error. The V call is TRBV5-1, the J call TRBJ1-2; weak D call: TRBD1 (5 bases). The CDR3 length is 17 residues. Germline V gene sequence: CDR1 SGHRS, CDR2 YFSETQ. CDR3 DNA sequence: TGTGCCAGCAGCCTGGACAAGGGGCGAGGGCTCTTCTATGGCTACACCTTC. This gives the protein CASSLDKGRGLFYGYTF.

The chain recombines TRBV15 with TRBJ1-2; 7 positions agree with TRBD1. J gave up 5 bases and V 3 bases, and 6 bases lay outside the gene matches. The CDR3 consists of 14 residues. Germline loops: CDR1 LNHNV, CDR2 YYDKDF (reference sequence). In DNA, the CDR3 is TGTGCCACCAGCAGTTATGACAGGGAATATGGCTACACCTTC. It encodes CATSSYDREYGYTF.

This chain uses TRBV19 with TRBJ2-5, with D perhaps TRBD1 (5 bases). This CDR3 has 9 residues. Germline V gives CDR1 LNHDA, CDR2 SQIVND (reference sequence). The CDR3 loop is CAGEETQYF. The CDR3 DNA sequence: TGTGCAGGGGAAGAGACCCAGTACTTC.

This clonotype showed up many times. This chain connects TRBV12-3 or TRBV12-4 to TRBJ1-5, with TRBD1 matching 8 bases. Trimming took 0 bases from V and 8 from J; bases not matched to a gene: 9. The CDR3 spans 16 residues. CDR3 in amino acids: CASSLARRTGRKPQHF. In DNA, the CDR3 is TGTGCCAGCAGTTTAGCGCGGAGGACAGGGAGAAAGCCCCAGCATTTT.

The V gene is TRBV29-1, the J gene TRBJ1-2, with D possibly matching TRBD1 (6 bases). V lost 6 bases, J lost 3 bases, and 14 bases lay in between. The CDR3 loop spans 13 amino acids. CDR1 is SQVTM, CDR2 ANQGSEA, per germline. CDR3 coding DNA: TGCAGCGTCGAGGGTTCAGGGGACTATGGCTACACCTTC. Protein: CSVEGSGDYGYTF.

The chain couples TRBV7-2 to TRBJ1-1; D is perhaps TRBD1 (5 bases). CDR1 and CDR2 (germline): SGHTA, FQGNSA. The CDR3 consists of 16 residues. The ends were cut back, 4 bases at V and 0 bases at J, with 15 bases in the middle. CDR3 region: CASSSPGGPLNTEAFF. The CDR3 bases are TGTGCCAGCAGCTCCCCGGGGGGACCGTTGAACACTGAAGCTTTCTTT. Drawing the rest from reference TRBV7-2 and TRBJ1-1, the complete variable domain is GAGVSQSPSNKVTEKGKDVELRCDPISGHTALYWYRQSLGQGLEFLIYFQGNSAPDKSGLPSDRFSAERTGGSVSTLTIQRTQQEDSAVYLCASSSPGGPLNTEAFFGQGTRLTVV.

This clonotype came up many times. V and J are TRBV10-1 and TRBJ1-3; D call uncertain. The CDR3 consists of 16 residues. V was shortened by 3 bases and J by 0 bases, with 12 bases between the two germline ends. Germline CDR1 is WNHNN and CDR2 is SYGVQD (reference sequence). CDR3 DNA: TGCGCCAGCAGTGAAAACCCGGACGGCTCTGGAAACACCATATATTTT. Its translation is CASSENPDGSGNTIYF.

The J gene is TRBJ1-5, the V gene TRBV10-3; D gene ambiguous. Trimming took off 6 bases at V and 3 bases at J, with 9 bases between the two ends. There are 13 residues in the CDR3. Germline V gene lookup returns CDR1 ENHRY and CDR2 SYGVKD. The CDR3: CAISPADNQPQHF. CDR3 DNA: TGTGCCATCAGCCCGGCTGACAATCAGCCCCAGCATTTT.

This chain connects TRBV7-2 to TRBJ2-2; D is perhaps TRBD1 or TRBD2 (6 bases each). Germline lookup yields CDR1 SGHTA and CDR2 FQGNSA. This CDR3 comprises 17 residues. Trimming removed 2 bases at V and 3 bases at J, with 16 bases between. The CDR3 DNA is TGTGCCAGCAGCTTAAGGATGGGGGGCGTACACACCGGGGAGCTGTTTTTT. Translating it yields CASSLRMGGVHTGELFF.

The chain combines TRBV10-3 with TRBJ2-7, with TRBD1 matching 7 bases. The V segment lost 0 bases and the J segment 0 bases; nucleotides outside the gene matches: 5. Germline lookup yields CDR1 ENHRY and CDR2 SYGVKD. The length of the CDR3 is 16 residues. CDR3 protein: CAISESGTVASYEQYF. In DNA form, the CDR3 reads TGTGCCATCAGTGAGTCGGGGACAGTCGCCTCCTACGAGCAGTACTTC.